These 16 T cell receptor beta chains were sequenced from one sample in a study of T cells in Graves' hyperthyroidism and ophthalmopathy. There were TCR beta CDR3 regions amplified from RNA transcripts. Primed by the HTBI set, a first-round RT-PCR was run on the TCR CDR3. From the multiplex PCR reads, TCRdb called clonotypes with MiXCR, one entry per CDR3 protein. This sample has hundreds of thousands of distinct CDR3 sequences, with 40% to 55% found just once. The sequenced sample was peripheral blood or thyroid tissue (not recorded which). The receptor source for this set is a woman in her late teens or twenties with Graves' hyperthyroidism.

At least ten counts were recorded for this clonotype. The V call is TRBV15, the J call TRBJ2-5; D might be TRBD1 (5 bases). The CDR3 contains 14 residues. Germline V lookup: CDR1 LNHNV, CDR2 YYDKDF (reference sequence). The V gene lost 2 bases and the J gene lost 3 bases, with 10 bases spanning the gap. CDR3 in DNA: TGTGCCACCAGCAGACTTCAGACAGAAGAGACCCAGTACTTC. Translation: CATSRLQTEETQYF.

Of note for this clonotype: A read error may explain this, as a much larger clone is one base away. The rearrangement joins TRBV10-3 to TRBJ1-1; D possibly corresponds to TRBD1 (6 bases). Germline V gene lookup returns CDR1 ENHRY and CDR2 SYGVKD. V was clipped by 6 bases and J by 5 bases, with 13 bases between them. The CDR3 length is 13 residues. The DNA of the CDR3 is TGTGCCATCAGCTACAGGGTCGTTACTGAAGCTTTCTTT. Translating it yields CAISYRVVTEAFF.

The chain joins TRBV7-2 to TRBJ2-5; a possible D gene is TRBD2 (6 bases). This CDR3 is 14 amino acids long. The germline V gene encodes CDR1 SGHTA and CDR2 FQGNSA. Trimming removed 8 bases from V and 5 bases from J, with 18 bases in between. CDR3 nucleotides: TGTGCCAGCTCACCGGGACTCCAACGGGAGACCCAGTACTTC. Its protein is CASSPGLQRETQYF. Drawing the rest from reference TRBV7-2 and TRBJ2-5, the complete variable domain is GAGVSQSPSNKVTEKGKDVELRCDPISGHTALYWYRQSLGQGLEFLIYFQGNSAPDKSGLPSDRFSAERTGGSVSTLTIQRTQQEDSAVYLCASSPGLQRETQYFGPGTRLLVL.

The chain recombines TRBV20-1 with TRBJ2-7, with a weak D call TRBD1 (5 bases). This CDR3 comprises 12 residues. CDR1 is DFQATT, CDR2 SNEGSKA, per germline (reference sequence). V lost 2 bases to trimming and J lost 5 bases, with 10 bases between them. CDR3 DNA sequence: TGCAGTGCTAGATCAGGGTTCGACGAGCAGTACTTC. This sequence encodes CSARSGFDEQYF.

This chain uses TRBV20-1 with TRBJ2-7, with 7 bases matching TRBD1. V lost 6 bases to trimming and J lost 1 base; unmatched junction nucleotides: 6. The CDR3 extends over 13 amino acids. CDR1 and CDR2 from the germline V gene are DFQATT and SNEGSKA (reference sequence). CDR3 residues: CSAPGQKSYEQYF. DNA for the CDR3: TGCAGTGCCCCGGGACAGAAATCCTACGAGCAGTACTTC.

The CDR3 nucleotides read TGTGCTAGAGACCCCACGGGACAAAACTATGGCTACACCTTC. Amino acids: CARDPTGQNYGYTF. The V gene is TRBV24-1, the J gene TRBJ1-2, with D possibly matching TRBD1 (6 bases). The CDR3 runs 14 residues. Germline CDR1 and CDR2: KGHDR and SFDVKD.

This chain links TRBV29-1 with TRBJ2-3; 9 bases agree with TRBD2. Germline V CDR1 and CDR2: SQVTM, ANQGSEA. This CDR3 region has 14 residues. Trimming at V came to 4 bases and at J to 1 base, leaving 3 bases not matched to a gene. In DNA form, the CDR3 reads TGCAGCGTTGTTAGCGGGAGTGGCACAGATACGCAGTATTTT. Translation: CSVVSGSGTDTQYF.

The chain is built from TRBV29-1 and TRBJ2-5; possible D gene TRBD1, 8 bases. The length of the CDR3 is 12 residues. Germline assignment: CDR1 SQVTM and CDR2 ANQGSEA. Between the trimmed V and J ends, which lost 7 bases and 5 bases, there was a span of 14 bases. The CDR3 spells CSDGQGGETQYF. The DNA for the CDR3 is TGCAGCGATGGACAGGGAGGGGAGACCCAGTACTTC.

This clonotype came up many times. The chain couples TRBV15 to TRBJ1-1; D is unclear. The CDR3 length is 13 residues. V was trimmed by 0 bases and J by 8 bases, leaving 10 bases between them. Germline V gene sequence: CDR1 LNHNV, CDR2 YYDKDF (reference sequence). CDR3 in DNA: TGTGCCACCAGCAGAGATTTCGGGCCCGAAGCTTTCTTT. Protein product: CATSRDFGPEAFF.

This clonotype came up many times. The chain couples TRBV15 to TRBJ1-2, with D tentatively TRBD1 (5 bases). This CDR3 is 13 amino acids long. V lost 5 bases and J lost 3, with 10 bases in between. CDR1 is LNHNV and CDR2 is YYDKDF in the germline V gene (reference sequence). CDR3: CATSGGEDYGYTF. The CDR3 DNA follows: TGTGCCACCAGCGGGGGGGAGGACTATGGCTACACCTTC.

Note on this clonotype: A much more abundant neighbour one base away suggests this may be a read error. The rearrangement links TRBV29-1 to TRBJ2-7, with TRBD1 identical over 10 bases. The CDR3 is 14 amino acids. Germline V gene sequence: CDR1 SQVTM, CDR2 ANQGSEA. V shed 0 bases, J shed 7 bases, and the junction held 6 bases outside the gene matches. DNA of the CDR3: TGCAGCGTTGAAGATCGAGACAGGGGGCGAGAGCAGTACTTC. Translated: CSVEDRDRGREQYF.

V and J are TRBV12-3 or TRBV12-4 and TRBJ1-1; D unresolved. Trimming took off 5 bases at V and 10 bases at J, with 11 bases between the two ends. The CDR3 is 11 amino acids. The CDR3 reads CASSAREAAFF. As DNA, the CDR3 is TGTGCCAGCAGTGCCCGGGAGGCAGCTTTCTTT.

This rearrangement joins TRBV7-8 to TRBJ1-2, with D hard to call. The V end was cut by 5 bases, the J end by 5 bases, with 15 bases between. Germline V CDR1 and CDR2: SGHVS, FQNEAQ. The CDR3 contains 14 residues. CDR3 in amino acids: CASSLLSSVYGYTF. CDR3 nucleotides: TGTGCCAGCAGCCTACTTTCATCAGTATATGGCTACACCTTC.

J is TRBJ1-5 and V is TRBV7-8; TRBD1 aligns across 9 bases. This CDR3 has 14 amino acids. J gave up 7 bases and V 5 bases, and 6 bases lay outside the gene matches. Germline V gene sequence: CDR1 SGHVS, CDR2 FQNEAQ. This chain's CDR3 is CASSRGQGRQPQHF. The CDR3 DNA reads TGTGCCAGCAGCCGAGGACAGGGGAGGCAGCCCCAGCATTTT. Filled out from reference TRBV7-8 and TRBJ1-5, the complete variable domain reads GAGVSQSPRYKVAKRGQDVALRCDPISGHVSLFWYQQALGQGPEFLTYFQNEAQLDKSGLPSDRFFAERPEGSVSTLKIQRTQQEDSAVYLCASSRGQGRQPQHFGDGTRLSIL.

In its sample, this clonotype was seen a few times. The chain is built from TRBV29-1 and TRBJ2-7, with 9 bases that match TRBD1. Trimming at V came to 8 bases and at J to 1 base, leaving 6 bases not matched to a gene. Per the germline V gene, CDR1 is SQVTM and CDR2 is ANQGSEA. The CDR3 is 13 residues long. CDR3: CSLWTGESYEQYF. In DNA form, the CDR3 reads TGCAGCTTGTGGACAGGGGAGTCCTACGAGCAGTACTTC.

This chain links TRBV5-6 with TRBJ1-3; weak D call: TRBD1 (6 bases). V shed 4 bases and J shed 3 bases, with 14 bases lying between them. The CDR3 has 15 amino acids. Germline loops: CDR1 SGHDT, CDR2 YYEEEE. CDR3 DNA: TGTGCCAGCAGCGCCCGGGACACGGGTGGAAACACCATATATTTT. It specifies CASSARDTGGNTIYF.